This TCR beta chain was sequenced in a study of spatial heterogeneity in lung cancer. TCRdb redid the calling of the 5' RACE reads with MiXCR, one entry per CDR3 protein. Counted here are some 37,000 distinct CDR3 sequences, approximately 7.5% occurring once; the ten biggest clones make up under 30%. Time point described: sample taken at primary tumor resection. The sample holds many counts of this clonotype. Its antigen remains unidentified. V was clipped by 5 bases and J by 8 bases, with 13 bases between them. The CDR3 runs to 14 residues. Per the germline V gene, CDR1 is SGHAT and CDR2 is FQDESV (reference sequence). Study-level points and caveats: At resection, ubiquitous expanded tumor TCRs appeared in blood more than at follow-up.

This clonotype originated in a male donor with early-stage non-small cell lung cancer. The rearrangement joins TRBV11-1 to TRBJ1-6; D ambiguous. Here the sequenced sample was PBMCs, taken at surgery. CDR3 residues: CASSPGEGDSPLHF. As DNA, the CDR3 is TGTGCCAGCAGCCCCGGGGAGGGCGATTCACCCCTCCACTTT.